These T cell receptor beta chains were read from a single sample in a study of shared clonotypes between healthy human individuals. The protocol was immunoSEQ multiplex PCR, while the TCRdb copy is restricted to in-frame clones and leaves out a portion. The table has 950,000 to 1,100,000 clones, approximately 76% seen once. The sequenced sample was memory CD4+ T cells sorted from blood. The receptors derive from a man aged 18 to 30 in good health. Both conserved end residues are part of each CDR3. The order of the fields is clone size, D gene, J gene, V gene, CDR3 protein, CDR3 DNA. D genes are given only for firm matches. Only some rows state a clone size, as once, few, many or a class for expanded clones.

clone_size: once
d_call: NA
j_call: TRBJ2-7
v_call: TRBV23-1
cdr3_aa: CASSSRGTDRYEQYF
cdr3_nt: TGCGCCAGCAGCTCCCGAGGAACAGACAGGTACGAGCAGTACTTC

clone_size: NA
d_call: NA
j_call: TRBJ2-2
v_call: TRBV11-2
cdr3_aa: CASSLYRTTSTGELFF
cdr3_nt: TGTGCCAGCAGCTTATATAGGACTACCTCCACCGGGGAGCTGTTTTTT

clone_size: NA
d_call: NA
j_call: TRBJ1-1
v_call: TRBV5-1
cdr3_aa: CASSLVGVTEAFF
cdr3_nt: TGCGCCAGCAGCTTGGTCGGGGTCACTGAAGCTTTCTTT

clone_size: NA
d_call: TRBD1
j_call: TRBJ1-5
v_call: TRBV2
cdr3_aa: CASLGQASNQPQHF
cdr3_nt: TGTGCCAGCTTGGGACAGGCGTCCAATCAGCCCCAGCATTTT

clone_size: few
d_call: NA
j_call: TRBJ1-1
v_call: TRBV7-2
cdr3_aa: CASSLGQVVFFF
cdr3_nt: TGTGCCAGCAGCTTAGGGCAGGTGGTTTTTTTCTTT

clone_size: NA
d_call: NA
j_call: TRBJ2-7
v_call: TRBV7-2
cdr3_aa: CASSLVIGTRSYEQYF
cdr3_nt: TGTGCCAGCAGCTTAGTCATAGGGACCCGCTCCTACGAGCAGTACTTC

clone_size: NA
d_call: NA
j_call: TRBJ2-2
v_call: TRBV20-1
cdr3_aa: CSLRSTGELFF
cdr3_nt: TGCAGTTTACGGAGCACCGGGGAGCTGTTTTTT

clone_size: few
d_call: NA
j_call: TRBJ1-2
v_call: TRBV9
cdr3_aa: CASSAPGPGFVDYTF
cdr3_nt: TGTGCCAGCAGCGCCCCGGGACCGGGCTTTGTGGACTACACCTTC

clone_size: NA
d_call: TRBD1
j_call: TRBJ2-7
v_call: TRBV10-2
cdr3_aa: CASKERWSGGYEQYF
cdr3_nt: TGCGCCAGCAAAGAGCGGTGGTCAGGGGGCTACGAGCAGTACTTC

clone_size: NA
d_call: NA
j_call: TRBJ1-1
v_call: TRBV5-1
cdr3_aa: CASSPGDSRTEAFF
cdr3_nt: TGCGCCAGCAGCCCCGGGGACTCCAGGACTGAAGCTTTCTTT

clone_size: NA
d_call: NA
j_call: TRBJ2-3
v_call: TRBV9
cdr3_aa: CASSALSTDTQYF
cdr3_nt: TGTGCCAGCAGCGCACTGAGCACAGATACGCAGTATTTT

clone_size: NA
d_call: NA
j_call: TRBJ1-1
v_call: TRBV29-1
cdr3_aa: CSVGGVHGTEAFF
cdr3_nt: TGCAGCGTTGGGGGAGTCCACGGCACTGAAGCTTTCTTT

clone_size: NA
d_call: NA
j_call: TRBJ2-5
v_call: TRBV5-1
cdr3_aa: CASSLVAEGETQYF
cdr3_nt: TGCGCCAGCAGCTTGGTGGCGGAGGGAGAGACCCAGTACTTC

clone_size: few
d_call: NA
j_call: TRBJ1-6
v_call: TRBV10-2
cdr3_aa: CASSESLSPLHF
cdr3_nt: TGCGCCAGCAGTGAGTCGCTTTCACCCCTCCACTTT

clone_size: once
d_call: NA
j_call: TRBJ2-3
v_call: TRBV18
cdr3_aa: CASSPTSPSTDTQYF
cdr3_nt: TGTGCCAGCTCACCAACTTCCCCCAGCACAGATACGCAGTATTTT

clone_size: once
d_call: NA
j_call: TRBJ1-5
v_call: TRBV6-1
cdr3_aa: CASSVRGLQPQHF
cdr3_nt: TGTGCCAGCAGTGTCAGGGGCTTGCAGCCCCAGCATTTT

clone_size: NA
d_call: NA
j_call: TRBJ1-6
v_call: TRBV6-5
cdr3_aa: CASSYSWRELGSPLHF
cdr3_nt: TGTGCCAGCAGTTACTCCTGGCGGGAATTGGGATCACCCCTCCACTTT

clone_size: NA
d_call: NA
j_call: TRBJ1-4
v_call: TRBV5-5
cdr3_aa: CASSFYLGVEKLFF
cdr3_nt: TGTGCCAGCAGCTTTTACTTGGGGGTCGAAAAACTGTTTTTT

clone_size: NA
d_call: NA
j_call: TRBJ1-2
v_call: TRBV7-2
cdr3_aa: CASSQRGDYGYTF
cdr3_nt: TGTGCCAGCAGCCAACGAGGAGACTATGGCTACACCTTC

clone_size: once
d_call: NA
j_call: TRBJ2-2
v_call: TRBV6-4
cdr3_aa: CASSAGPIVGELFF
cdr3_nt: TGTGCCAGCAGTGCGGGACCAATAGTAGGGGAGCTGTTTTTT

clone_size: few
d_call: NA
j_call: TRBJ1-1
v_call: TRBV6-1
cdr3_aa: CASRKGKELFF
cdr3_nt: TGTGCCAGCAGAAAGGGAAAGGAGTTATTCTTT

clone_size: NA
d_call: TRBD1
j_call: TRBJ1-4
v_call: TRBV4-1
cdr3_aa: CASSHTNGQGEKLFF
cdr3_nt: TGCGCCAGCAGCCATACTAACGGACAGGGGGAAAAACTGTTTTTT

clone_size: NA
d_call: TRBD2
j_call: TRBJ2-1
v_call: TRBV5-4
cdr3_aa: CASGVWTSGSNEQFF
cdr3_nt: TGTGCCAGCGGGGTTTGGACTAGCGGGAGTAATGAGCAGTTCTTC

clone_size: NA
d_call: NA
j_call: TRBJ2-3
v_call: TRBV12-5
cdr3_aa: CASGLVMSRKDTQYF
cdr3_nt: TGTGCTAGTGGTTTGGTAATGTCAAGAAAGGATACGCAGTATTTT

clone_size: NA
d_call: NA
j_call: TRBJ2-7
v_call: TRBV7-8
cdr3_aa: CASSLGSAGAPYEQYF
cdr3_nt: TGTGCCAGCAGCTTAGGGTCTGCAGGGGCCCCCTACGAGCAGTACTTC

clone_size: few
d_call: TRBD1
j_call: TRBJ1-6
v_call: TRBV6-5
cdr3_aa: CASSYVSGGSPLHF
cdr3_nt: TGTGCCAGCAGTTACGTTTCAGGGGGTTCACCCCTCCACTTT

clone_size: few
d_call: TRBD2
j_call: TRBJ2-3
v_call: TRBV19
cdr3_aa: CASSIATGTSGIHTQYF
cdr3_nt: TGTGCCAGTAGTATAGCTACCGGGACTAGCGGGATTCATACGCAGTATTTT

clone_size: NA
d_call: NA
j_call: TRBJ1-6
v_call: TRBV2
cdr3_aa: CASSEDRTGYNSPLHF
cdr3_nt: TGTGCCAGCAGTGAAGACAGGACCGGCTATAATTCACCCCTCCACTTT

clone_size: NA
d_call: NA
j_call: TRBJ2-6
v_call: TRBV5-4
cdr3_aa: CASSSRDTGRSGANVLTF
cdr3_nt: TGTGCCAGCAGCTCCCGGGACACCGGTCGGTCCGGGGCCAACGTCCTGACTTTC

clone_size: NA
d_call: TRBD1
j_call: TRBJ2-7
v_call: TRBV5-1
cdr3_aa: CASSLGRGQNEQYF
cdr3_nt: TGCGCCAGCAGCTTGGGTAGGGGGCAGAACGAGCAGTACTTC

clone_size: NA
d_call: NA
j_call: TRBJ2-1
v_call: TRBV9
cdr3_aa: CASSVDDLSSYNEQFF
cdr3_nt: TGTGCCAGCAGCGTAGACGACTTAAGCTCCTACAATGAGCAGTTCTTC

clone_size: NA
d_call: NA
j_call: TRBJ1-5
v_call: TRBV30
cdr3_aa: CAWSLGANQPQHF
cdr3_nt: TGTGCCTGGAGTCTGGGGGCTAATCAGCCCCAGCATTTT

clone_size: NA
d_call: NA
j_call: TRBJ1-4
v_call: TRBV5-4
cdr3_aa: CASSLARSNEKLFF
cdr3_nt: TGTGCCAGCAGCTTGGCGAGGTCTAATGAAAAACTGTTTTTT

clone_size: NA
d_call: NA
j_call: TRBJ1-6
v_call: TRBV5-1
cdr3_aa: CASSLLGRPPLHF
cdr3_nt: TGCGCCAGCAGCTTGCTAGGGCGGCCACCCCTCCACTTT

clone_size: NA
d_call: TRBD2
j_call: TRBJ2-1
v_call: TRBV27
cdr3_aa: CASSLSLGTGTSGRYNEQFF
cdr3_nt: TGTGCCAGCAGTTTATCTTTAGGTACTGGGACTAGCGGGAGATACAATGAGCAGTTCTTC

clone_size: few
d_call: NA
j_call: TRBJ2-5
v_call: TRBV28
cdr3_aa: CASSLGGSLARKPQETQYF
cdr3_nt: TGTGCCAGCAGTTTAGGCGGTTCACTAGCCAGAAAACCCCAAGAGACCCAGTACTTC

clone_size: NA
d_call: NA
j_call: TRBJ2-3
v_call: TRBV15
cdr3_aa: CATSRDRTATSDTQYF
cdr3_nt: TGTGCCACCAGCAGAGACCGGACAGCTACATCTGATACGCAGTATTTT

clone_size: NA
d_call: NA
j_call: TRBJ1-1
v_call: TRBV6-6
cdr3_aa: CASSYSSVGQEAFF
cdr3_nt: TGTGCCAGCAGTTACTCTTCGGTCGGGCAGGAAGCTTTCTTT

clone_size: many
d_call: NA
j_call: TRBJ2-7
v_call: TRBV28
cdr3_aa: CASTAMLGDF
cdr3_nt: TGTGCCAGCACCGCCATGCTTGGGGACTTC

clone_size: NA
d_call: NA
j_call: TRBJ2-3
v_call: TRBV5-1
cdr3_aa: CASSLGQAHTDTQYF
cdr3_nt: TGCGCCAGCAGCTTGGGACAGGCCCACACAGATACGCAGTATTTT

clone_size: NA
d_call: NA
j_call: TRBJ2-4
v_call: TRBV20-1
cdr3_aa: CSAPGPDIQYF
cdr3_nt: TGCAGTGCTCCTGGACCGGATATTCAGTACTTC

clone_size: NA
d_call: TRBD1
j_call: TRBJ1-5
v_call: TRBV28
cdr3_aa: CASSSRDRASRNQPQHF
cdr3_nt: TGTGCCAGCAGTAGCCGGGACAGGGCCTCCCGCAATCAGCCCCAGCATTTT

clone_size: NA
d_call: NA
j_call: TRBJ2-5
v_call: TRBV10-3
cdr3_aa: CAISFRQETQYF
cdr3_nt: TGTGCCATCTCTTTTCGGCAAGAGACCCAGTACTTC

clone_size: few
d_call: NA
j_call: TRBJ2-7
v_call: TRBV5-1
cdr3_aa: CASSLGGYEQYF
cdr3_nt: TGCGCCAGCAGCTTGGGCGGTTACGAGCAGTACTTC

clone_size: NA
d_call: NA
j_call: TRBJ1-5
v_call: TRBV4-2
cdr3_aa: CASSPTGVSNQPQHF
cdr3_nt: TGTGCCAGCAGCCCCACAGGTGTTAGCAATCAGCCCCAGCATTTT

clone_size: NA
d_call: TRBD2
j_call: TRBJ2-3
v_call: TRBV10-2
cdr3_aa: CASSEARRRTSGGLDTQYF
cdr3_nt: TGCGCCAGCAGTGAGGCAAGAAGAAGGACTAGCGGGGGTTTAGATACGCAGTATTTT

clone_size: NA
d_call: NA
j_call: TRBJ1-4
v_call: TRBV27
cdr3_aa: CASSLVRGAGEKLFF
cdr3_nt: TGTGCCAGCAGTTTAGTACGGGGGGCGGGAGAAAAACTGTTTTTT

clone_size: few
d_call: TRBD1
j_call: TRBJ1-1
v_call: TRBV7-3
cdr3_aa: CASSLTQGVEAFF
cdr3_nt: TGTGCCAGCAGCTTAACACAGGGGGTTGAAGCTTTCTTT

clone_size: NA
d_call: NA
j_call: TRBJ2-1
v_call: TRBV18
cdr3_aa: CASSQFDSSEQFF
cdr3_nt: TGTGCCAGCTCACAATTCGACAGTTCTGAACAGTTCTTC

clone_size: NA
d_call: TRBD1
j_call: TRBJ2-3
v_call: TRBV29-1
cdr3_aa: CSVPAGTGKVDTQYF
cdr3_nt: TGCAGCGTCCCCGCCGGGACAGGGAAGGTAGATACGCAGTATTTT

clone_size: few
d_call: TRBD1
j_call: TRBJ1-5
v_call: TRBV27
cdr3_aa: CASSYRGDQPQHF
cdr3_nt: TGTGCCAGCAGCTACAGGGGCGATCAGCCCCAGCATTTT

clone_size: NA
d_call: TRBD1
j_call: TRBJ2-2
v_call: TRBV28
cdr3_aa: CASSPQGTGEARRELFF
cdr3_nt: TGTGCCAGCAGTCCCCAAGGGACAGGGGAAGCACGACGGGAGCTGTTTTTT